This T cell receptor (beta chain) was observed in a study of blood T cell repertoires in COVID-19. Overall study context: The samples span acute and convalescent COVID-19 from the United States, Italy and Spain. T cells, B-cell-depleted T cells, or PBMCs provided the cDNA or gDNA that served as material.

CDR1 and CDR2 (germline): GTSNPN, SVGIG (reference sequence). V shed 3 bases, J shed 0 bases, and the junction held 15 bases outside the gene matches. The CDR3 consists of 20 residues. Authors' processing steps: Amplifying reference gene primers gave estimates of nucleated cell counts. Repertoires were generated with immunoSEQ multiplex PCR, while TCRdb's copy carries only in-frame clones and drops some. D and trimming come from the DNA, and the V and J calls and clone size come from that table. The sample comprises around 190,000 clones, 80% of which are singletons, and about 6.5% rests with the top ten.

This TCR was recovered from a man aged 65 to 79 with active or convalescent COVID-19. This sequence joins TRBV30 and TRBJ2-4; TRBD2 matches at 12 bases. Sequencing was carried out using peripheral blood. In nucleotides, the CDR3 is TGTGCCTGGAGCGGTGACAGGACTAGCGGGACAAGGGGAGCCAAAAACATTCAGTACTTC. Protein: CAWSGDRTSGTRGAKNIQYF.